Following are 9 T cell receptor beta chains from one sample sequenced in a study of T cell repertoires in aging, cancer and after chemotherapy (dated by TCRdb to between 2018 and 2021). Instead of sorted cells or RNA, genomic DNA extracted from peripheral blood served as the source for amplifying TCR beta rearrangements. Sequencing used an Illumina MiSeq. Multiplex touch-down PCR with a mixed TRB-A/B primer pool was used to amplify rearranged TRB sequences covering the V, D and J segments. Using fastp trimming at Q25 and MiXCR clonotype assembly, TCRdb reanalyzed the public sequencing data and kept in-frame beta chains. Here each entry gathers all rows of one CDR3 protein and keeps the most common genes and DNA. The sample contains about 11,000 distinct CDR3 sequences, almost 30% of them found a single time. The ten largest clonotypes hold 1.9% of the sample. The sample was blood. Receptors originate from a human donor in good health.

This clonotype turned up a few times. This chain joins TRBV12-3 or TRBV12-4 and TRBJ2-1, with TRBD2 identical over 9 bases. Unmatched junction bases numbered 6, after V lost 6 bases and J lost 3 bases. The CDR3 is 15 residues long. CDR3 loop: CASSHASGVYNEQFF. CDR3 coding DNA: TGTGCCAGCAGCCACGCTAGCGGGGTCTACAATGAGCAGTTCTTC.

The rearrangement links TRBV27 to TRBJ2-2, with unresolved D. V shed 2 bases and J shed 4 bases, with 11 bases lying between them. This CDR3 has 15 residues. CDR1 and CDR2 from the germline V gene are MNHEY and SMNVEV (reference sequence). CDR3 loop: CASSLGRHPTGELFF. The CDR3 coding sequence is TGTGCCAGCAGTTTAGGGCGACACCCCACCGGGGAGCTGTTTTTT.

This chain connects TRBV27 to TRBJ2-7; TRBD2 might be the D (5 bases). CDR1 is MNHEY, CDR2 SMNVEV, per germline (reference sequence). CDR3 length equals 15 residues. V was clipped by 2 bases and J by 0 bases, with 11 bases between them. CDR3 sequence reads: CASSLGELYSYEQYF. The CDR3 DNA reads as TGTGCCAGCAGTTTAGGGGAGCTATACTCCTACGAGCAGTACTTC.

This chain uses TRBV4-1 with TRBJ1-2; possibly TRBD1 for D (5 bases). CDR1 and CDR2 from the germline V gene are MGHRA and YSYEKL. The CDR3 consists of 14 residues. Trimming shortened V by 8 bases and J by 2 bases, and 15 bases separated the two germline ends. CDR3 sequence (DNA): TGCGCCAGCCGTAGGTGGGGGGTAAACTATGGCTACACCTTC. Translated: CASRRWGVNYGYTF.

This clonotype came up a few times. The DNA for the CDR3 is TGTGCCAGCTCCAGGACACAAGAGTATGGCTACACCTTC. This codes for CASSRTQEYGYTF. The chain joins TRBV25-1 to TRBJ1-2; D is perhaps TRBD1 (5 bases). The germline V gene has CDR1 MGHDK and CDR2 SYGVNS. Trimming stripped 8 bases from V and 5 bases from J, with 15 bases between. CDR3 length: 13 amino acids.

The chain recombines TRBV5-5 with TRBJ2-5, with D uncertain. The V end lost 0 bases, the J end lost 3 bases, and 9 bases lay between the germline ends. Germline-derived CDR1 and CDR2 are SGHKS and YYEKEE (reference sequence). The CDR3 sequence is 14 residues long. The CDR3 spells CASSLALGKETQYF. The CDR3, as DNA: TGTGCCAGCAGCTTGGCTCTGGGGAAAGAGACCCAGTACTTC.

This clonotype is judged medium-sized (0.01 to 0.1%). The rearrangement links TRBV12-3 or TRBV12-4 to TRBJ1-6; the D gene is possibly TRBD1 (6 bases). This CDR3 contains 14 residues. V lost 4 bases, J lost 7 bases, and 11 bases lay in between. CDR3 region: CASSSGHWNSPLHF. The CDR3 coding sequence is TGTGCCAGCAGTTCGGGACACTGGAATTCACCCCTCCACTTT.

This chain connects TRBV6-2 or TRBV6-3 to TRBJ2-7; 10 bases map to TRBD2. This CDR3 comprises 15 residues. Germline V gene lookup returns CDR1 MNHEY and CDR2 SVGEGT. The V segment lost 6 bases and the J segment 4 bases; nucleotides outside the gene matches: 9. The CDR3 protein is CASSSSAGLAYEQYF. The CDR3 coding sequence is TGTGCCAGCAGCTCGTCGGCGGGACTAGCGTACGAGCAGTACTTC.

The V and J genes are TRBV20-1 and TRBJ2-4, with TRBD1 as a possible D gene (6 bases). This CDR3 contains 16 residues. Trimming removed 2 bases from V and 4 bases from J, with 18 bases in between. The germline V gene has CDR1 DFQATT and CDR2 SNEGSKA (reference sequence). CDR3 in amino acids: CSARLGPNRVKNIQYF. In nucleotides, the CDR3 is TGCAGTGCTAGACTAGGGCCAAACAGGGTTAAAAACATTCAGTACTTC.